Listed below are T cell receptor beta chains from one sample, sequenced in a study of T-cell memory formation after mild COVID-19. TCRdb analysed the 5' RACE reads with MiXCR anew, one entry per CDR3 protein. Among around 140,000 distinct CDR3 sequences listed, 15% to 20% were seen once. The sample taken for sequencing was PBMCs or a T cell subset sorted from them (not recorded which). These receptors were collected from an adult woman who had mild COVID-19 (a few samples of this study predate the infection). Cell type and time point are not known. Each CDR3 is given with its conserved first and last residue. Fields, in order: V gene, J gene, clone size, D gene, CDR3 protein, CDR3 DNA. D genes are given only for firm matches. Size is stated for part of the rows, as once, few or many counts, or as a class when the clone is expanded.

>TRBV7-8|TRBJ2-5|few|.
CASSSAWGTQETQYF
TGTGCCAGCAGCTCCGCATGGGGCACCCAAGAGACCCAGTACTTC
>TRBV6-5|TRBJ1-4|few|.
CASSRLGTTEGKLFF
TGTGCCAGCAGTCGTCTGGGCACAACGGAGGGAAAACTGTTTTTT
>TRBV12-3/TRBV12-4|TRBJ2-7|.|TRBD1
CASSLLRQGTIYEQYF
TGTGCCAGCAGTCTTCTGAGACAGGGTACTATCTACGAGCAGTACTTC
>TRBV4-1|TRBJ2-5|.|.
CASSDQGETQYF
TGCGCCAGCAGTGACCAGGGGGAGACCCAGTACTTC
>TRBV7-8|TRBJ2-6|.|TRBD2
CASSLSGSSGANVLTF
TGTGCCAGCAGCTTAAGCGGGAGCTCTGGGGCCAACGTCCTGACTTTC
>TRBV6-5|TRBJ2-5|few|TRBD2
CASSYSSGRETQYF
TGTGCCAGCAGTTACTCGAGCGGGAGGGAGACCCAGTACTTC
>TRBV7-6|TRBJ1-6|.|TRBD1
CASSAQGDFNSPLHF
TGTGCCAGCAGCGCGCAGGGGGACTTTAATTCACCCCTCCACTTT
>TRBV5-1|TRBJ2-4|many|.
CASSSGSSKNIQYF
TGCGCCAGCAGCTCCGGGTCGTCCAAAAACATTCAGTACTTC
>TRBV12-3/TRBV12-4|TRBJ2-5|.|.
CASSHGLQETQYF
TGTGCCAGCAGCCATGGACTCCAAGAGACCCAGTACTTC
>TRBV2|TRBJ2-1|few|TRBD2
CASSGQPGAGGDNEQFF
TGTGCCAGCAGCGGCCAACCCGGGGCGGGGGGGGACAATGAGCAGTTCTTC
>TRBV10-3|TRBJ2-2|.|.
CAISEALASITGELFF
TGTGCCATCAGTGAGGCACTAGCCTCAATTACCGGGGAGCTGTTTTTT
>TRBV5-1|TRBJ2-7|few|.
CASSSGDSIYEQYF
TGCGCCAGCAGCTCGGGGGACAGCATCTACGAGCAGTACTTC
>TRBV10-3|TRBJ2-7|few|.
CAISGSGLMSYEQYF
TGTGCCATCAGTGGAAGCGGTTTAATGTCCTACGAGCAGTACTTC
>TRBV5-1|TRBJ2-3|.|.
CASSTDSPDTQYF
TGCGCCAGCAGCACGGACAGTCCAGATACGCAGTATTTT
>TRBV5-1|TRBJ2-1|few|.
CASSLVAGQNYEQFF
TGCGCCAGCAGCTTGGTGGCGGGACAGAACTATGAGCAGTTCTTC
>TRBV10-3|TRBJ2-5|many|.
CAISESASQETQYF
TGTGCCATCAGTGAGAGTGCAAGCCAAGAGACCCAGTACTTC
>TRBV6-5|TRBJ2-3|.|.
CANNLGGTDTQYF
TGTGCCAACAACTTGGGTGGCACAGATACGCAGTATTTT
>TRBV6-2/TRBV6-3|TRBJ2-5|few|TRBD2
CASSYIAGVKETQYF
TGTGCCAGCAGTTACATAGCGGGAGTAAAAGAGACCCAGTACTTC
>TRBV18|TRBJ1-1|few|.
CASSPQLNTEAFF
TGTGCCAGCTCACCACAGCTGAACACTGAAGCTTTCTTT
>TRBV24-1|TRBJ2-1|many|.
CATSGSAVREQFF
TGTGCCACCAGTGGGTCTGCGGTGAGGGAGCAGTTCTTC
>TRBV20-1|TRBJ2-1|few|.
CSARDPKLAGEQFF
TGCAGTGCTAGAGATCCGAAACTAGCAGGTGAGCAGTTCTTC
>TRBV29-1|TRBJ2-7|.|TRBD2
CSAGTSVSYEQYF
TGCAGCGCCGGGACTAGCGTTTCCTACGAGCAGTACTTC